A single sample is the source of the 3 T cell receptor beta chains below, sequenced in a study of early stage breast cancer tumors. TCRdb keeps only in-frame clones here, not all; method: immunoSEQ multiplex PCR. The sample contains roughly 7,900 clones, over 60% of which appear only once. Input material: breast tumor tissue. The receptors were gathered from a person aged 70 to 80 with breast cancer.

This rearrangement joins TRBV7-2 to TRBJ1-6; D remains ambiguous. Germline V lookup: CDR1 SGHTA, CDR2 FQGNSA. CDR3 length equals 13 residues. V was clipped by 1 base and J by 10 bases, with 8 bases between them. CDR3 DNA sequence: TGTGCCAGCAGCTTAGTGCAGGCATCACCCCTCCACTTT. Residues: CASSLVQASPLHF. The whole variable domain, filled in from reference TRBV7-2 and TRBJ1-6, reads GAGVSQSPSNKVTEKGKDVELRCDPISGHTALYWYRQSLGQGLEFLIYFQGNSAPDKSGLPSDRFSAERTGGSVSTLTIQRTQQEDSAVYLCASSLVQASPLHFGNGTRLTVT.

V gene TRBV7-2 combines with J gene TRBJ1-6, with TRBD1 identical over 8 bases. The V gene's germline CDR1 is SGHTA and CDR2 FQGNSA. The CDR3 has 15 residues. The ends lost 4 bases at V and 4 bases at J; junction bases unmatched: 3. CDR3: CASSSGQGYNSPLHF. CDR3 nucleotide sequence: TGTGCCAGCAGCTCAGGACAGGGTTATAATTCACCCCTCCACTTT.

The chain joins TRBV19 to TRBJ2-1, with D unclear. Per germline, CDR1 LNHDA and CDR2 SQIVND (reference sequence). V shed 5 bases and J shed 6 bases, with 5 bases lying between them. CDR3 length: 11 residues. The CDR3 bases are TGTGCCAGTAGTGCTAGCAATGAGCAGTTCTTC. Its translation is CASSASNEQFF. Drawing the rest from reference TRBV19 and TRBJ2-1, the complete variable domain is DGGITQSPKYLFRKEGQNVTLSCEQNLNHDAMYWYRQDPGQGLRLIYYSQIVNDFQKGDIAEGYSVSREKKESFPLTVTSAQKNPTAFYLCASSASNEQFFGPGTRLTVL.